Presented here are 29 T cell receptor beta chains from one specimen sequenced in a study of blood T cell repertoires in COVID-19 (dated by TCRdb to 2019 to 2021). The library was prepared using the immunoSEQ multiplex PCR assay. The table was pulled from immuneACCESS by TCRdb, which kept in-frame rearrangements only. Such tables lose some clones; where checked, under half of the loss comes from unresolved V genes, and the rest has no known cause. The sample records more than 150,000 clones, roughly 84% of which are singletons. Over 10% of the sample comes from the top ten. The source material was PBMCs or T cells enriched from blood (not recorded which). These receptor sequences come from a woman in her sixties or seventies who had recovered from COVID-19.

J is TRBJ1-4 and V is TRBV28; D ambiguous. Germline CDR1 reads MDHEN; CDR2 reads SYDVKM. The CDR3 has 14 amino acids. V was trimmed by 6 bases and J by 7 bases, leaving 15 bases between them. Here the CDR3 DNA reads TGTGCCAGCAGAGGTTGGGCAGATGGTGAAAAACTGTTTTTT. Protein sequence: CASRGWADGEKLFF.

This clone was counted once. The genes are TRBV7-9 and TRBJ2-2, with 14 bases aligning to TRBD2. V gave up 5 bases and J gave up 4 bases; unmatched junction bases: 9. CDR1 SEHNR and CDR2 FQNEAQ come from the germline V gene (reference sequence). The CDR3 covers 18 residues. The CDR3 nucleotides read TGTGCCAGCAGCCCTCCCTGGACTAGCGGGAGGAGCACCGGGGAGCTGTTTTTT. Residues: CASSPPWTSGRSTGELFF.

This rearrangement joins TRBV9 to TRBJ2-2, with 8 bases matching TRBD2. Trimming at V came to 4 bases and at J to 3 bases, leaving 5 bases not matched to a gene. This CDR3 region has 15 residues. The germline V gene encodes CDR1 SGDLS and CDR2 YYNGEE. The CDR3 loop is CASSPGRADTGELFF. The CDR3 DNA follows: TGTGCCAGCAGCCCCGGGAGGGCCGACACCGGGGAGCTGTTTTTT.

This rearrangement joins TRBV14 to TRBJ2-6, with 11 bases that match TRBD2. From germline, CDR1 is SGHDN and CDR2 FVKESK. V lost 3 bases and J lost 4; bases outside the gene matches: 17. The CDR3 sequence is 21 residues long. CDR3 protein: CASSQEKGLAVYWKGANVLTF. For the CDR3, the DNA is TGTGCCAGCAGCCAGGAGAAGGGACTAGCGGTCTACTGGAAAGGGGCCAACGTCCTGACTTTC.

In this sample, this clone turned up once. The genes are TRBV7-2 and TRBJ2-2, with D possibly TRBD2 on 6 matching bases. Trimming shortened V by 5 bases and J by 3 bases, and 10 bases separated the two germline ends. Germline-derived CDR1 and CDR2 are SGHTA and FQGNSA. The CDR3 has 14 amino acids. In nucleotides, the CDR3 is TGTGCCAGCAGCCGGGGACTTTACACCGGGGAGCTGTTTTTT. This gives the protein CASSRGLYTGELFF.

The J gene is TRBJ2-7, the V gene TRBV15; TRBD2 is a possible D gene (6 bases). This CDR3 contains 13 residues. Germline CDR1 LNHNV, CDR2 YYDKDF (reference sequence). Trimming stripped 6 bases from V and 3 bases from J, with 12 bases between. The CDR3 loop reads CATRPRGVYEQYF. CDR3 bases: TGTGCCACCAGGCCTCGCGGGGTCTACGAGCAGTACTTC.

V usage is TRBV15 and J usage is TRBJ2-6; D gene ambiguous. Trimming took off 0 bases at V and 0 bases at J, with 6 bases between the two ends. The CDR3 has 16 residues. From germline, CDR1 is LNHNV and CDR2 YYDKDF (reference sequence). The CDR3 loop reads CATSRDQFSGANVLTF. CDR3 nucleotide sequence: TGTGCCACCAGCAGAGATCAGTTCTCTGGGGCCAACGTCCTGACTTTC.

The rearrangement joins TRBV2 to TRBJ1-5; the match to TRBD1 covers 7 bases. V was pared by 7 bases and J by 3 bases, with 9 bases of the junction left unmatched. The CDR3 sequence is 15 residues long. The germline gives CDR1 SNHLY, CDR2 FYNNEI. The CDR3 region is CASTDDRVDNQPQHF. As DNA, the CDR3 is TGTGCCAGCACCGACGACAGGGTCGACAATCAGCCCCAGCATTTT.

The V and J genes are TRBV7-8 and TRBJ2-5; TRBD2 matches at 11 bases. V lost 4 bases and J lost 0; bases outside the gene matches: 4. CDR3 length equals 16 residues. Looked up from germline, CDR1 is SGHVS and CDR2 is FQNEAQ. As DNA, the CDR3 is TGTGCCAGCAGCTCATTGACTAGCGGGAACCAAGAGACCCAGTACTTC. Protein sequence: CASSSLTSGNQETQYF.

The V gene is TRBV9, the J gene TRBJ2-7; TRBD2 matches at 14 bases. Germline values: CDR1 SGDLS, CDR2 YYNGEE. Trimming cost V 3 bases and J 5 bases; bases outside gene matches: 4. The CDR3 is 15 residues long. CDR3: CASSAGTSGSHEQYF. The CDR3 DNA reads TGTGCCAGCAGCGCAGGGACTAGCGGGAGCCACGAGCAGTACTTC.

The V call is TRBV5-1, the J call TRBJ2-3; D is possibly TRBD2 (6 bases). Trimming took 6 bases from V and 1 from J, leaving 12 bases between them. The CDR3 loop spans 14 amino acids. Germline lookup yields CDR1 SGHRS and CDR2 YFSETQ. CDR3 region: CASTSRGRTDTQYF. DNA of the CDR3: TGCGCCAGCACGTCGCGGGGTCGCACAGATACGCAGTATTTT. The full variable domain, completed using reference TRBV5-1 and TRBJ2-3, is KAGVTQTPRYLIKTRGQQVTLSCSPISGHRSVSWYQQTPGQGLQFLFEYFSETQRNKGNFPGRFSGRQFSNSRSEMNVSTLELGDSALYLCASTSRGRTDTQYFGPGTRLTVL.

The V gene is TRBV10-3, the J gene TRBJ2-1; 8 bases match TRBD1. This CDR3 has 14 amino acids. After removal of 7 bases from V and 3 bases from J, the junction contained 5 bases not matched to a gene. Germline V CDR1 and CDR2: ENHRY, SYGVKD. CDR3 residues: CAINQGANYNEQFF. For the CDR3, the DNA is TGTGCCATCAACCAGGGGGCAAACTACAATGAGCAGTTCTTC.

V and J are TRBV2 and TRBJ2-2, with 7 bases lining up with TRBD1. The CDR3 has 15 amino acids. The ends lost 8 bases at V and 0 bases at J; junction bases unmatched: 6. Germline values: CDR1 SNHLY, CDR2 FYNNEI. CDR3 loop: CASFRDRSNTGELFF. The CDR3 nucleotides are TGTGCCAGCTTTCGGGACAGATCGAACACCGGGGAGCTGTTTTTT.

The table lists this clone with a count of one. J is TRBJ1-1 and V is TRBV9; TRBD1 is a possible D gene (5 bases). The CDR3 covers 13 residues. Germline lookup yields CDR1 SGDLS and CDR2 YYNGEE. V gave up 4 bases and J gave up 0 bases, with 7 bases separating them. CDR3 DNA sequence: TGTGCCAGCAGCCCAGGGTTGAACACTGAAGCTTTCTTT. This translates into CASSPGLNTEAFF.

This clone was found once. The rearrangement joins TRBV2 to TRBJ1-1, with D hard to call. This CDR3 comprises 13 residues. Germline V gene sequence: CDR1 SNHLY, CDR2 FYNNEI. Trimming shortened V by 5 bases and J by 1 base, and 8 bases separated the two germline ends. The CDR3 DNA is TGTGCCAGCAGTCTGGTACAGAACACTGAAGCTTTCTTT. Translating it yields CASSLVQNTEAFF. Full variable domain (outside the CDR3, taken from reference TRBV2 and TRBJ1-1): EPEVTQTPSHQVTQMGQEVILRCVPISNHLYFYWYRQILGQKVEFLVSFYNNEISEKSEIFDDQFSVERPDGSNFTLKIRSTKLEDSAMYFCASSLVQNTEAFFGQGTRLTVV.

The chain has TRBV12-3 or TRBV12-4 and TRBJ2-1; a weak D match, TRBD1 (5 bases). Trimming took 6 bases from V and 7 from J, leaving 13 bases between them. This CDR3 contains 13 residues. The CDR3 bases are TGTGCCAGCAGCCGAACGACAGTTAATGAGCAGTTCTTC. This translates into CASSRTTVNEQFF.

The rearrangement uses TRBV10-3 and TRBJ2-5; 8 nucleotides line up with TRBD1. J was trimmed by 5 bases and V by 5 bases; bases with no gene match: 4. In germline, CDR1 is ENHRY, CDR2 SYGVKD. This CDR3 has 13 amino acids. The CDR3 nucleotides read TGTGCCATCAGTCCCGGACAGGGTGAGACCCAGTACTTC. This sequence encodes CAISPGQGETQYF.

This clone was counted between two and nine times. This chain connects TRBV20-1 to TRBJ1-1; no clear D gene. V was pared by 6 bases and J by 6 bases, with 11 bases between. In germline, CDR1 is DFQATT, CDR2 SNEGSKA (reference sequence). The CDR3 runs to 11 residues. Written as DNA, the CDR3 is TGCAGTGCGCGTCATAACCCTGAAGCTTTCTTT. It codes for CSARHNPEAFF.

This rearrangement joins TRBV18 to TRBJ2-3; D remains unclear. CDR3 length: 14 amino acids. Germline V lookup: CDR1 KGHSH, CDR2 LQKENI. V lost 4 bases, J lost 2 bases, and 10 bases lay in between. The CDR3 is CASSLQELTDTQYF. The CDR3 region has the DNA TGTGCCAGCTCACTCCAGGAACTCACAGATACGCAGTATTTT.

The chain is built from TRBV27 and TRBJ2-2; no clear D. This CDR3 spans 14 amino acids. From germline, CDR1 is MNHEY and CDR2 SMNVEV (reference sequence). The ends were cut back, 1 base at V and 1 base at J, with 4 bases in the middle. Here the CDR3 DNA reads TGTGCCAGCAGTTTATTTCGGAACACCGGGGAGCTGTTTTTT. Its translation: CASSLFRNTGELFF.

This clone was seen only a few times. The chain has TRBV7-8 and TRBJ2-7, with D possibly TRBD2 on 6 matching bases. CDR3 length equals 16 residues. Germline-derived CDR1 and CDR2 are SGHVS and FQNEAQ. Trimming took off 2 bases at V and 4 bases at J, with 18 bases between the two ends. In DNA, the CDR3 is TGTGCCAGCAGCTTAAGGCGGGACTTTGTTGGTTACGAGCAGTACTTC. Translating gives CASSLRRDFVGYEQYF.

This chain connects TRBV28 to TRBJ2-3; 7 bases align to TRBD2. This CDR3 region has 16 residues. J was trimmed by 4 bases and V by 5 bases; bases with no gene match: 12. Per the germline V gene, CDR1 is MDHEN and CDR2 is SYDVKM. The CDR3 here is CASSDRRGLAADTQYF. The CDR3 DNA follows: TGTGCCAGCAGTGACCGCCGGGGCCTAGCGGCAGATACGCAGTATTTT.

In this sample, this clone turned up once. V and J are TRBV10-2 and TRBJ1-1; possible D gene TRBD1, 6 bases. The CDR3 has 16 residues. The germline CDR1 and CDR2 sequences are WSHSY and SAAADI. V lost 6 bases, J lost 1 base, and 18 bases lay in between. CDR3: CASSLGGGRWNTEAFF. As DNA, the CDR3 is TGCGCCAGCAGCCTTGGGGGGGGCCGGTGGAACACTGAAGCTTTCTTT.

This rearrangement joins TRBV27 to TRBJ1-1, with D possibly TRBD1 on 5 matching bases. CDR3 length equals 11 residues. Germline V gene data show CDR1 as MNHEY and CDR2 as SMNVEV (reference sequence). Trimming removed 6 bases from V and 5 bases from J, with 7 bases in between. The DNA for the CDR3 is TGTGCCAGCAGCCAGGGAACTGAAGCTTTCTTT. Translated, it gives CASSQGTEAFF.

The rearrangement joins TRBV5-1 to TRBJ2-7; 7 positions match TRBD1. The CDR3 is 13 amino acids. The V gene end was trimmed by 7 bases and the J gene end by 6 bases; junction bases not matched to a gene: 10. Germline V gene lookup returns CDR1 SGHRS and CDR2 YFSETQ. This CDR3 reads CASAGDRGGEQYF. The CDR3 bases are TGCGCCAGCGCCGGGGACAGAGGAGGCGAGCAGTACTTC.

The CDR3 reads CASTRTGSYEQYF. The CDR3, as DNA: TGCGCCAGCACCAGGACAGGGTCCTACGAGCAGTACTTC. The rearrangement links TRBV5-1 to TRBJ2-7; 8 bases are shared with TRBD1. Germline V gene lookup returns CDR1 SGHRS and CDR2 YFSETQ. CDR3 length equals 13 residues. Trimming at V came to 6 bases and at J to 1 base, leaving 3 bases not matched to a gene.

This clone was detected a few times. This chain joins TRBV28 and TRBJ2-7; possible D gene TRBD1, 6 bases. The CDR3 length is 13 residues. V dropped 3 bases and J dropped 0 bases, with 6 bases sitting between them. Germline V gene data show CDR1 as MDHEN and CDR2 as SYDVKM. This CDR3 is CASSLDSSYEQYF. The CDR3, as DNA: TGTGCCAGCAGTTTGGACAGCTCCTACGAGCAGTACTTC. The variable domain in full, with the rest retrieved from reference TRBV28 and TRBJ2-7, is DVKVTQSSRYLVKRTGEKVFLECVQDMDHENMFWYRQDPGLGLRLIYFSYDVKMKEKGDIPEGYSVSREKKERFSLILESASTNQTSMYLCASSLDSSYEQYFGPGTRLTVT.

The chain employs TRBV6-5 and TRBJ2-1; the D is unclear. In germline, CDR1 is MNHEY, CDR2 SVGAGI. V was shortened by 5 bases and J by 8 bases, with 7 bases between the two germline ends. This CDR3 region has 11 residues. CDR3 region: CASSPSDEQFF. The CDR3 bases are TGTGCCAGCAGTCCGAGCGATGAGCAGTTCTTC.

The rearrangement joins TRBV10-1 to TRBJ1-5, with D tentatively TRBD1 (6 bases). Trimming left V 9 bases short and J 3 bases short, with 15 bases between. CDR1 is WNHNN, CDR2 SYGVQD, per germline (reference sequence). This CDR3 region has 14 residues. The CDR3 sequence: CASSLGGVNQPQHF. The CDR3 DNA sequence: TGCGCCAGTAGTCTAGGGGGGGTCAATCAGCCCCAGCATTTT.